The 22 T cell receptor beta chains below come from one sample, sequenced in a study of cytomegalovirus exposure and HLA in healthy donors. PCR amplification relied on 60 Vbeta primers (plus 13 Jbeta primers). Only in-frame clones appear in the TCRdb table, and some are missing; sequencing was by immunoSEQ multiplex PCR. The table has about 140,000 clones, around 80% seen once. Source material: PBMCs. These receptors came from a man aged 45-65 years in good health and CMV-seronegative.

The chain recombines TRBV6-5 with TRBJ1-2; D may be TRBD1 (6 bases). The CDR3 is 12 residues long. CDR1 is MNHEY, CDR2 SVGAGI, per germline. Trimming took off 5 bases at V and 9 bases at J, with 13 bases between the two ends. This CDR3 reads CASSQGLSSYTF. In nucleotides, the CDR3 is TGTGCCAGCAGTCAGGGGCTGTCGAGCTACACCTTC.

This clone was seen once. This chain links TRBV7-3 with TRBJ2-1; TRBD1 matches at 12 bases. From germline, CDR1 is SGHTA and CDR2 FQGTGA. The CDR3 covers 15 residues. Trimming took 4 bases from V and 4 from J; bases not matched to a gene: 2. CDR3 residues: CASSSGQGAYNEQFF. CDR3 nucleotides: TGTGCCAGCAGCTCGGGACAGGGGGCTTACAATGAGCAGTTCTTC.

This clone was seen a handful of times. The chain employs TRBV5-1 and TRBJ2-7; the match to TRBD2 covers 12 bases. Germline loops: CDR1 SGHRS, CDR2 YFSETQ. The CDR3 has 21 amino acids. V was clipped by 3 bases and J by 4 bases; unmatched bases: 23. The CDR3 DNA reads TGCGCCAGCAGCTCACAATCCCGGGGGGGACTAGCGGGTCCCTCGACATACGAGCAGTACTTC. This sequence encodes CASSSQSRGGLAGPSTYEQYF.

The chain employs TRBV7-8 and TRBJ2-7; D perhaps matches TRBD2 (5 bases). The germline V gene encodes CDR1 SGHVS and CDR2 FQNEAQ. V dropped 1 base and J dropped 9 bases, with 16 bases sitting between them. The CDR3 is 14 residues long. In DNA, the CDR3 is TGTGCCAGCAGCTTAGGTCGTCAGGACTTAAGGCAGTACTTC. It yields the protein CASSLGRQDLRQYF.

The chain joins TRBV19 to TRBJ1-5, with D unclear. Germline V gene lookup returns CDR1 LNHDA and CDR2 SQIVND (reference sequence). The CDR3 sequence is 15 residues long. V shed 1 base and J shed 9 bases, with 16 bases lying between them. CDR3 loop: CASSIAMEPRGPQHF. CDR3 in DNA: TGTGCCAGTAGTATAGCCATGGAGCCTCGAGGGCCCCAGCATTTT.

The chain uses TRBV11-2 and TRBJ1-3, with D uncertain. Trimming stripped 2 bases from V and 2 bases from J, with 7 bases between. This CDR3 has 14 residues. Germline V lookup: CDR1 SGHAT, CDR2 FQNNGV. CDR3 DNA sequence: TGTGCCAGCAGCTTAAGCGGTGCTGGAAACACCATATATTTT. This translates into CASSLSGAGNTIYF.

To note about this clone: This CDR3 is also generated by other DNA sequences in the sample. The genes are TRBV27 and TRBJ1-2; TRBD1 matches 8 bases. This CDR3 contains 14 residues. The germline CDR1 and CDR2 sequences are MNHEY and SMNVEV (reference sequence). V shed 4 bases and J 4 bases; nucleotides not matched to a gene: 5. The CDR3 nucleotides read TGTGCCAGCAGTTCTGCAGGGGGCGGCTATGGCTACACCTTC. It encodes CASSSAGGGYGYTF.

The genes are TRBV15 and TRBJ2-5; 7 nucleotides line up with TRBD2. Germline CDR1 and CDR2: LNHNV and YYDKDF (reference sequence). J lost 2 bases, V lost 0 bases, and 3 bases had no gene match. The CDR3 sequence is 15 residues long. The CDR3: CATSRDPGLQETQYF. The CDR3 DNA reads as TGTGCCACCAGCAGAGATCCGGGACTACAAGAGACCCAGTACTTC. Full variable domain (rest looked up from reference TRBV15 and TRBJ2-5): DAMVIQNPRYQVTQFGKPVTLSCSQTLNHNVMYWYQQKSSQAPKLLFHYYDKDFNNEADTPDNFQSRRPNTSFCFLDIRSPGLGDTAMYLCATSRDPGLQETQYFGPGTRLLVL.

The rearrangement joins TRBV7-2 to TRBJ1-3; D is possibly TRBD1 (5 bases). Trimming took off 2 bases at V and 4 bases at J, with 9 bases between the two ends. Germline V CDR1 and CDR2: SGHTA, FQGNSA. CDR3 length equals 14 residues. The CDR3 loop reads CASSLNRQGNTIYF. CDR3 coding DNA: TGTGCCAGCAGCTTAAACCGACAGGGAAACACCATATATTTT. The variable domain in full, completed from reference TRBV7-2 and TRBJ1-3, reads GAGVSQSPSNKVTEKGKDVELRCDPISGHTALYWYRQSLGQGLEFLIYFQGNSAPDKSGLPSDRFSAERTGGSVSTLTIQRTQQEDSAVYLCASSLNRQGNTIYFGEGSWLTVV.

The chain couples TRBV10-1 to TRBJ1-2, with D unresolved. The CDR3 consists of 15 residues. CDR1 and CDR2 (germline): WNHNN, SYGVQD (reference sequence). The V gene lost 5 bases and the J gene lost 8 bases, with 21 bases spanning the gap. CDR3 residues: CASSPCPIGGHGYTF. DNA of the CDR3: TGCGCCAGCAGTCCTTGTCCGATAGGAGGGCACGGCTACACCTTC.

V and J are TRBV5-4 and TRBJ2-2; D perhaps matches TRBD1 (5 bases). The germline V and J ends were trimmed by 0 bases and 4 bases, with 13 bases remaining between them. The CDR3 consists of 16 residues. Germline CDR1 reads SGHNT; CDR2 reads YYREEE (reference sequence). The DNA of the CDR3 is TGTGCCAGCAGCTTGGAAGAAGCAGGGTCCACCGGGGAGCTGTTTTTT. Encoded protein: CASSLEEAGSTGELFF.

This clone was seen a single time. For the CDR3, the DNA is TGTGCCATCGCAGTCGGGTTGGGGCAGGCCCTTTACGAGCAGTACTTC. It is translated as CAIAVGLGQALYEQYF. The chain has TRBV10-3 and TRBJ2-7, with a tentative D call TRBD1 (5 bases). The CDR3 spans 16 residues. V was trimmed by 8 bases and J by 4 bases, leaving 24 bases between them. Germline V gene data show CDR1 as ENHRY and CDR2 as SYGVKD.

In DNA form, the CDR3 reads TGTGCCAGCAGCTTAGAACAGGGCTTAGGCACTGAAGCTTTCTTT. Amino acids: CASSLEQGLGTEAFF. The rearrangement links TRBV7-8 to TRBJ1-1, with D possibly TRBD1 on 6 matching bases. CDR1 is SGHVS, CDR2 FQNEAQ, per germline. The V gene lost 1 base and the J gene lost 4 bases, with 13 bases spanning the gap. This CDR3 comprises 15 residues.

This clone was found a few times. This rearrangement joins TRBV19 to TRBJ1-1; D possibly corresponds to TRBD1 (5 bases). The ends were cut back, 6 bases at V and 0 bases at J, with 11 bases in the middle. The germline CDR1 and CDR2 sequences are LNHDA and SQIVND (reference sequence). The CDR3 is made up of 14 amino acids. The CDR3 protein is CASSSGVMNTEAFF. CDR3 DNA sequence: TGTGCCAGTAGCTCGGGGGTGATGAACACTGAAGCTTTCTTT.

The rearrangement joins TRBV4-2 to TRBJ2-1; TRBD2 matches 11 bases. The V gene end was trimmed by 5 bases and the J gene end by 7 bases; junction bases not matched to a gene: 4. The length of the CDR3 is 14 residues. The germline V gene has CDR1 LGHNA and CDR2 YNFKEQ. CDR3 sequence: CASSSRLAGNEQFF. The CDR3 DNA is TGTGCCAGCAGCTCCAGACTAGCGGGGAATGAGCAGTTCTTC.

V is TRBV4-1 and J is TRBJ1-2, with D possibly being TRBD1 (5 bases). The germline V and J ends were trimmed by 3 bases and 1 base, with 12 bases remaining between them. The CDR3 contains 15 residues. In germline, CDR1 is MGHRA, CDR2 YSYEKL. The CDR3 region has the DNA TGCGCCAGCAGCCATGGCGGGGCCATTAACTATGGCTACACCTTC. This sequence encodes CASSHGGAINYGYTF.

This chain joins TRBV5-4 and TRBJ2-3; no firm D call. Between the trimmed V and J ends, which lost 3 bases and 0 bases, there was a span of 11 bases. This CDR3 has 15 residues. The germline V gene encodes CDR1 SGHNT and CDR2 YYREEE (reference sequence). The CDR3 coding sequence is TGTGCCAGCAGCTCCACTACGTCTAGCACAGATACGCAGTATTTT. Translating it yields CASSSTTSSTDTQYF. The full variable domain, completed using reference TRBV5-4 and TRBJ2-3, is ETGVTQSPTHLIKTRGQQVTLRCSSQSGHNTVSWYQQALGQGPQFIFQYYREEENGRGNFPPRFSGLQFPNYSSELNVNALELDDSALYLCASSSTTSSTDTQYFGPGTRLTVL.

The chain employs TRBV27 and TRBJ1-2, with D maybe TRBD1 (6 bases). The CDR3 covers 15 residues. V dropped 5 bases and J dropped 0 bases, with 13 bases sitting between them. Germline V lookup: CDR1 MNHEY, CDR2 SMNVEV (reference sequence). CDR3 in amino acids: CASSDQGIPNYGYTF. The DNA for the CDR3 is TGTGCCAGCAGTGACCAGGGGATACCTAACTATGGCTACACCTTC.

This clone was found once. The chain is built from TRBV5-1 and TRBJ1-3; 8 positions match TRBD1. The germline gives CDR1 SGHRS, CDR2 YFSETQ. The V gene end was trimmed by 2 bases and the J gene end by 1 base; junction bases not matched to a gene: 8. The CDR3 sequence is 17 residues long. CDR3 coding DNA: TGCGCCAGCAGCTTCTCCACAGGGGGTTTTTCTGGAAACACCATATATTTT. It codes for CASSFSTGGFSGNTIYF.

V and J are TRBV7-3 and TRBJ2-7, with D possibly TRBD1 on 7 matching bases. Germline V gene data show CDR1 as SGHTA and CDR2 as FQGTGA. This CDR3 is 15 amino acids long. V was pared by 2 bases and J by 2 bases, with 13 bases between. The CDR3 DNA follows: TGTGCCAGCAGCTTACAATCAGGGGGGACCTACGAGCAGTACTTC. This gives the protein CASSLQSGGTYEQYF.

This chain uses TRBV7-9 with TRBJ2-2; D uncertain. Trimming removed 5 bases from V and 1 base from J, with 11 bases in between. The CDR3 has 15 amino acids. CDR1 SEHNR and CDR2 FQNEAQ come from the germline V gene (reference sequence). The CDR3 DNA is TGTGCCAGCAGCCCCAATAACAGGAACACCGGGGAGCTGTTTTTT. This translates into CASSPNNRNTGELFF.

This sequence joins TRBV7-2 and TRBJ2-1; D is uncertain. Germline assignment: CDR1 SGHTA and CDR2 FQGNSA. V was trimmed by 0 bases and J by 2 bases, leaving 5 bases between them. This CDR3 comprises 14 residues. Written as DNA, the CDR3 is TGTGCCAGCAGCTTAGCGCGGACCTACAATGAGCAGTTCTTC. Translation gives CASSLARTYNEQFF.